This T cell receptor beta chain originates from a study of graft-versus-host responses after intestinal transplantation. General observations from the study: GvH clones surfaced in recipient marrow, some emerging earlier in ileum or blood.

This clone showed up just a few times. After the reaction, the investigators sorted the proliferating CFSE-low CD3+CD4+ and CD3+CD8+ responders. Measured with immunoSEQ multiplex PCR; TCRdb has only the in-frame clones, and not every one. The sample lists some 13,000 clones, more than 35% seen once, with over 0.95% in the top ten. Per germline, CDR1 MNHEY and CDR2 SVGAGI. CDR3 length equals 11 residues. Trimming removed 4 bases from V and 8 bases from J, with 6 bases in between. The chain links TRBV6-5 to TRBJ1-5; D is undetermined. The origin of this receptor is a human patient who received an intestinal transplant. Sequencing was performed on alloreactive CD4+ T cells from a mixed lymphocyte reaction culture, taken before intestinal transplant. Subset indicated: CFSE-low proliferating T cells sorted from roughly 6-day pre-transplant mixed lymphocyte reaction (GvH or HvG direction). The CDR3 region is CASSSGEPQHF. DNA for the CDR3: TGTGCCAGCAGTTCCGGGGAGCCCCAGCATTTT.